These 8 T cell receptor beta chains were all obtained from the same sample, sequenced in a study of tumor and adjacent non-tumor tissue in lung cancer. The template was RNA from unsorted bulk tissue. More than 3 cm separated this lung sample from the edge of the tumor. The library came from three nested PCR rounds adapted from ARM-PCR protocols. TCRdb itself ran the multiplex PCR reads through MiXCR, one entry per CDR3 protein. The sample lists more than 45,000 distinct CDR3 sequences, more than 55% occurring once. The sample comprised distant non-tumor lung tissue. The receptors originated from a woman aged 70-85 years with non-small cell lung cancer.

The table lists this clonotype with a few counts. One end of the junction does not line up with germline, which may come from a read error. The rearrangement joins TRBV12-3 or TRBV12-4 to TRBJ2-7; 8 bases are shared with TRBD2. The CDR3 extends over 14 amino acids. CDR3 loop: CASSQVLAAYEQCF. The CDR3, as DNA: TGTGCCAGCAGTCAGGTACTAGCGGCCTACGAGCAGTGCTTC.

This sequence joins TRBV6-6 and TRBJ1-2; 7 positions agree with TRBD1. Trimming at V came to 9 bases and at J to 0 bases, leaving 16 bases not matched to a gene. Germline CDR1 and CDR2: MNHNY and SVGAGI (reference sequence). The CDR3 is 17 amino acids. CDR3 sequence reads: CASSPDGRGQTNYGYTF. The CDR3 DNA reads TGTGCCAGTAGCCCAGATGGTCGGGGACAGACTAACTATGGCTACACCTTC.

The chain carries TRBV6-1 and TRBJ2-1; no reliable D call. The CDR3 contains 16 residues. Germline CDR1 and CDR2: MNHNS and SASEGT. Trimming removed 10 bases from V and 1 base from J, with 20 bases in between. The CDR3 DNA sequence: TGTGCCAACATTCCCGCCCGCTCGCAGTCCTACAATGAGCAGTTCTTC. This gives the protein CANIPARSQSYNEQFF.

Of note for this clonotype: One end of the junction fails to match germline, which may point to a read error. This chain joins TRBV7-6 and TRBJ1-6; the D gene is possibly TRBD1 (6 bases). Germline V gives CDR1 SGHVS, CDR2 FNYEAQ. The CDR3 runs to 14 residues. The DNA of the CDR3 is TGTGCCAGCAGCTTAAGAGGGGGGAATTCACCTCTCCACTTT. It encodes CASSLRGGNSPLHF.

Regarding this clonotype: At one boundary the junction diverges from the germline segment, which might be a read error. J is TRBJ2-3 and V is TRBV28, with D tentatively TRBD1 (6 bases). Germline V lookup: CDR1 MDHEN, CDR2 SYDVKM. CDR3 length: 17 amino acids. This chain's CDR3 is CASSTPGETHSTNTQYF. DNA for the CDR3: TGTGCCAGCAGTACCCCAGGGGAAACGCACTCCACAAATACGCAGTATTTT.

Details on this clonotype: No conserved phenylalanine or tryptophan ends this CDR3, so it is likely a read error. The rearrangement joins TRBV14 to TRBJ1-2, with D unclear. Germline assignment: CDR1 SGHDN and CDR2 FVKESK. The CDR3 consists of 15 residues. CDR3 protein: CANSQDWSGNYGYTI. The CDR3 DNA follows: TGTGCCAACAGCCAAGATTGGAGCGGAAACTATGGCTACACCATC.

Remarks on this clonotype: A much larger clone differs from this one at a single base, so this may be a read error. V is TRBV6-5 and J is TRBJ2-7; 8 bases line up with TRBD1. Germline V gives CDR1 MNHEY, CDR2 SVGAGI. CDR3 size: 14 residues. The CDR3 spells CVSSAGQGSYEQYF. The CDR3 coding sequence is TGTGTCAGCAGTGCCGGACAGGGATCCTACGAGCAGTACTTC.

The V and J genes are TRBV11-2 and TRBJ2-7; no clear D gene. This CDR3 contains 14 residues. V lost 4 bases and J lost 6, with 16 bases in between. Germline V lookup: CDR1 SGHAT, CDR2 FQNNGV. The DNA of the CDR3 is TGTGCCAGCAGCTCGACTGGTCGAGTCTGCGAGCAGTACTTC. Amino acids: CASSSTGRVCEQYF.